Listed below are T cell receptor beta chains from one sample, sequenced in a study of CD8 T cells in ankylosing spondylitis. TCRdb recomputed calls from the 5' RACE reads with MiXCR, one row per CDR3 protein. The sample yields approximately 520,000 distinct CDR3 sequences, 5.3% seen once. The sample taken for sequencing was blood, either unsorted or a sorted T cell fraction (not recorded which). These receptors all come from a male donor with ankylosing spondylitis. Both conserved end residues are part of each CDR3. Each record gives: V gene, J gene, D gene, clone size, CDR3 protein, CDR3 DNA. D genes are given only for firm matches. Clone size is given for some rows only: seen once, a few or many times, or a class if the clone is expanded.

v_gene: TRBV6-1; j_gene: TRBJ2-1; d_gene: TRBD2; abundance: many; CDR3aa: CASSRRTSGSWNEQFF; CDR3nt: TGTGCCAGCAGCCGAAGGACTAGCGGGAGCTGGAATGAGCAGTTCTTC
v_gene: TRBV20-1; j_gene: TRBJ2-3; d_gene: .; abundance: many; CDR3aa: CSPLGDTQYF; CDR3nt: TGCAGTCCCTTGGGAGATACGCAGTATTTT
v_gene: TRBV20-1; j_gene: TRBJ2-5; d_gene: .; abundance: .; CDR3aa: CSALPTGLKETQYF; CDR3nt: TGCAGTGCGCTCCCTACCGGGCTGAAAGAGACCCAGTACTTC
v_gene: TRBV20-1; j_gene: TRBJ2-1; d_gene: .; abundance: .; CDR3aa: CSALLYNEQFF; CDR3nt: TGCAGTGCTTTACTCTACAATGAGCAGTTCTTC
v_gene: TRBV20-1; j_gene: TRBJ2-3; d_gene: .; abundance: many; CDR3aa: CSARDLRWQYF; CDR3nt: TGCAGTGCTAGAGATCTGCGCTGGCAGTATTTT
v_gene: TRBV7-9; j_gene: TRBJ2-5; d_gene: .; abundance: few; CDR3aa: CASSSAPGLQASETQYF; CDR3nt: TGTGCCAGCAGCTCAGCACCGGGACTCCAAGCGTCAGAGACCCAGTACTTC
v_gene: TRBV10-3; j_gene: TRBJ2-1; d_gene: TRBD1; abundance: .; CDR3aa: CAIRGPGQGPEQFF; CDR3nt: TGTGCCATCAGAGGCCCCGGACAGGGGCCAGAGCAGTTCTTC
v_gene: TRBV20-1; j_gene: TRBJ2-3; d_gene: .; abundance: few; CDR3aa: CSASPYSRATQYF; CDR3nt: TGCAGTGCTAGCCCCTATAGCCGCGCTACGCAGTATTTT
v_gene: TRBV18; j_gene: TRBJ1-2; d_gene: .; abundance: once; CDR3aa: CASSHTPGTQYGYTF; CDR3nt: TGTGCCAGCTCACACACCCCCGGGACGCAGTATGGCTACACCTTC
v_gene: TRBV11-2; j_gene: TRBJ2-6; d_gene: TRBD1; abundance: .; CDR3aa: CASRPGTGGTGANVLTF; CDR3nt: TGTGCCAGCAGACCCGGGACAGGGGGTACTGGGGCCAACGTCCTGACTTTC
v_gene: TRBV27; j_gene: TRBJ2-7; d_gene: TRBD1; abundance: few; CDR3aa: CASSPGTDPLGF; CDR3nt: TGTGCCAGCAGTCCTGGGACAGATCCCCTGGGGTTC
v_gene: TRBV11-2; j_gene: TRBJ2-3; d_gene: .; abundance: many; CDR3aa: CASSFLLITDTQYF; CDR3nt: TGTGCCAGCAGCTTTCTACTTATCACAGATACGCAGTATTTT
v_gene: TRBV11-2; j_gene: TRBJ2-7; d_gene: .; abundance: many; CDR3aa: CASSHRGVTMRDPYEQYF; CDR3nt: TGTGCCAGCAGCCACCGAGGGGTAACGATGAGGGATCCCTACGAGCAGTACTTC
v_gene: TRBV20-1; j_gene: TRBJ1-5; d_gene: .; abundance: many; CDR3aa: CSGRLLGGPGQPQHF; CDR3nt: TGCAGTGGTAGACTTCTAGGAGGGCCGGGTCAGCCCCAGCATTTT
v_gene: TRBV20-1; j_gene: TRBJ2-7; d_gene: TRBD1; abundance: .; CDR3aa: CSARSGDRRYFGEQYF; CDR3nt: TGCAGTGCTAGATCCGGGGACAGACGCTATTTTGGGGAGCAGTACTTC
v_gene: TRBV10-3; j_gene: TRBJ2-1; d_gene: .; abundance: few; CDR3aa: CAISESEGSYNEQFF; CDR3nt: TGTGCCATCAGTGAGTCCGAGGGCTCCTACAATGAGCAGTTCTTC
v_gene: TRBV20-1; j_gene: TRBJ2-3; d_gene: TRBD2; abundance: .; CDR3aa: CSARESSGGGTDTQYF; CDR3nt: TGCAGTGCTAGGGAGTCTAGCGGGGGGGGCACAGATACGCAGTATTTT
v_gene: TRBV28; j_gene: TRBJ1-5; d_gene: TRBD1; abundance: many; CDR3aa: CASSFLQGAIQPQHF; CDR3nt: TGTGCCAGCAGTTTTCTACAGGGGGCGATTCAGCCCCAGCATTTT
v_gene: TRBV28; j_gene: TRBJ2-1; d_gene: .; abundance: .; CDR3aa: CASVPSDGRLPNEQFF; CDR3nt: TGTGCCAGCGTACCCTCGGATGGACGCCTACCGAATGAGCAGTTCTTC
v_gene: TRBV20-1; j_gene: TRBJ2-7; d_gene: .; abundance: many; CDR3aa: CSARVSAHYEQYF; CDR3nt: TGCAGTGCTCGTGTAAGTGCCCACTACGAGCAGTACTTC
v_gene: TRBV7-9; j_gene: TRBJ2-5; d_gene: .; abundance: many; CDR3aa: CASSLGGALRGETQYF; CDR3nt: TGTGCCAGCAGCTTAGGAGGCGCACTGCGAGGAGAGACCCAGTACTTC
v_gene: TRBV29-1; j_gene: TRBJ2-5; d_gene: .; abundance: .; CDR3aa: CSSVTSNGETQYF; CDR3nt: TGCAGCTCCGTAACCTCAAATGGGGAGACCCAGTACTTC
v_gene: TRBV7-6; j_gene: TRBJ2-6; d_gene: .; abundance: many; CDR3aa: CASSFARSISGANVLTF; CDR3nt: TGTGCCAGCAGCTTCGCACGGTCCATCTCTGGGGCCAACGTCCTGACTTTC
v_gene: TRBV6-1; j_gene: TRBJ1-5; d_gene: .; abundance: many; CDR3aa: CASSEGPQAGNQPQHF; CDR3nt: TGTGCCAGCTCCGAAGGGCCCCAAGCGGGCAATCAGCCCCAGCATTTT
v_gene: TRBV5-6; j_gene: TRBJ1-1; d_gene: .; abundance: many; CDR3aa: CASSLTGSVTEAFF; CDR3nt: TGTGCCAGCAGCTTGACAGGGTCGGTCACTGAAGCTTTCTTT
v_gene: TRBV5-1; j_gene: TRBJ1-1; d_gene: TRBD1; abundance: many; CDR3aa: CASSWGTGGYTEAFF; CDR3nt: TGCGCCAGCAGCTGGGGGACAGGGGGCTACACTGAAGCTTTCTTT
v_gene: TRBV6-2/TRBV6-3; j_gene: TRBJ2-5; d_gene: .; abundance: many; CDR3aa: CASSYVFGQRQETQYF; CDR3nt: TGTGCCAGCAGTTATGTGTTTGGACAGCGGCAAGAGACCCAGTACTTC
v_gene: TRBV6-1; j_gene: TRBJ1-1; d_gene: .; abundance: many; CDR3aa: CASRPHQGLNTEAFF; CDR3nt: TGTGCCAGCAGGCCCCACCAGGGGCTGAACACTGAAGCTTTCTTT
v_gene: TRBV20-1; j_gene: TRBJ1-3; d_gene: .; abundance: many; CDR3aa: CSATSVFSGNTIYF; CDR3nt: TGCAGTGCAACCTCGGTTTTCTCTGGAAACACCATATATTTT
v_gene: TRBV20-1; j_gene: TRBJ1-4; d_gene: .; abundance: many; CDR3aa: CSATTGEKLFF; CDR3nt: TGCAGTGCCACAACCGGGGAAAAACTGTTTTTT
v_gene: TRBV5-6; j_gene: TRBJ1-5; d_gene: .; abundance: many; CDR3aa: CASSRLDRVGQPQHF; CDR3nt: TGTGCCAGCAGCCGATTAGACCGAGTGGGCCAGCCCCAGCATTTT
v_gene: TRBV10-1; j_gene: TRBJ2-1; d_gene: .; abundance: many; CDR3aa: CASSESQRNEQFF; CDR3nt: TGCGCCAGCAGTGAGTCCCAGAGAAATGAGCAGTTCTTC
v_gene: TRBV20-1; j_gene: TRBJ2-5; d_gene: TRBD2; abundance: many; CDR3aa: CSAYTSGGETQYF; CDR3nt: TGCAGTGCCTACACTAGCGGGGGCGAGACCCAGTACTTC
v_gene: TRBV30; j_gene: TRBJ2-1; d_gene: .; abundance: many; CDR3aa: CAWGDGYNEQFF; CDR3nt: TGTGCCTGGGGAGACGGGTACAATGAGCAGTTCTTC
v_gene: TRBV4-3; j_gene: TRBJ1-1; d_gene: .; abundance: many; CDR3aa: CASSQVYSLNTEAFF; CDR3nt: TGCGCCAGCAGCCAAGTTTACAGCCTGAACACTGAAGCTTTCTTT
v_gene: TRBV12-3/TRBV12-4; j_gene: TRBJ2-7; d_gene: .; abundance: many; CDR3aa: CASSRGVATYEQYF; CDR3nt: TGTGCCAGCAGCCGTGGAGTGGCCACCTACGAGCAGTACTTC
v_gene: TRBV5-1; j_gene: TRBJ2-3; d_gene: .; abundance: .; CDR3aa: CASRYGPSRTDTQYF; CDR3nt: TGCGCCAGCAGGTACGGGCCTTCTCGCACAGATACGCAGTATTTT
v_gene: TRBV4-1; j_gene: TRBJ2-5; d_gene: TRBD2; abundance: many; CDR3aa: CASSHFSGQETQYF; CDR3nt: TGCGCCAGCAGCCACTTTAGCGGGCAAGAGACCCAGTACTTC
v_gene: TRBV11-2; j_gene: TRBJ1-5; d_gene: .; abundance: .; CDR3aa: CASSRDNQPQHF; CDR3nt: TGTGCCAGCAGCCGGGACAATCAGCCCCAGCATTTT
v_gene: TRBV4-3; j_gene: TRBJ2-7; d_gene: .; abundance: many; CDR3aa: CASSREPSLEQYF; CDR3nt: TGCGCCAGCAGCCGAGAGCCCTCCCTCGAGCAGTACTTC
v_gene: TRBV10-3; j_gene: TRBJ2-1; d_gene: TRBD2; abundance: many; CDR3aa: CAISAGLAGGHNEQFF; CDR3nt: TGTGCCATCAGCGCCGGACTAGCGGGGGGGCACAATGAGCAGTTCTTC
v_gene: TRBV11-2; j_gene: TRBJ2-1; d_gene: .; abundance: .; CDR3aa: CASSLEALGQNEQFF; CDR3nt: TGTGCCAGCAGCTTAGAGGCTCTAGGACAAAATGAGCAGTTCTTC
v_gene: TRBV5-1; j_gene: TRBJ1-1; d_gene: .; abundance: few; CDR3aa: CASSGGGGADTEAFF; CDR3nt: TGCGCCAGCAGCGGCGGCGGGGGGGCGGACACTGAAGCTTTCTTT
v_gene: TRBV7-2; j_gene: TRBJ1-2; d_gene: .; abundance: few; CDR3aa: CASSLPFLGYGYTF; CDR3nt: TGTGCCAGCAGCTTACCATTTCTCGGCTATGGCTACACCTTC
v_gene: TRBV14; j_gene: TRBJ2-5; d_gene: .; abundance: .; CDR3aa: CASSQAPTYQETQYF; CDR3nt: TGTGCCAGCAGCCAAGCGCCGACCTACCAAGAGACCCAGTACTTC
v_gene: TRBV6-6; j_gene: TRBJ1-2; d_gene: .; abundance: many; CDR3aa: CASSYMEGYGYTF; CDR3nt: TGTGCCAGCAGTTATATGGAGGGATATGGCTACACCTTC